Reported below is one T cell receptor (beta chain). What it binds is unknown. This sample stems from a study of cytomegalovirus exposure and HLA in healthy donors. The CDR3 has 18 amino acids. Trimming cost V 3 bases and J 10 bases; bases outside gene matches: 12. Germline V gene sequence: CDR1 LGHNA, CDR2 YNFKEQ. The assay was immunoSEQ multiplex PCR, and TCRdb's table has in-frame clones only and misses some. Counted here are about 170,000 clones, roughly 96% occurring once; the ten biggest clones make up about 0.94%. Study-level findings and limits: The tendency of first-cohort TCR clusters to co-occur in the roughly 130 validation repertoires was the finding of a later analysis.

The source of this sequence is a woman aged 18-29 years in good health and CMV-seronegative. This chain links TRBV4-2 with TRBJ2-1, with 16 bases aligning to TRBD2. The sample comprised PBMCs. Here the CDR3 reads CASSHEPGLAGGPGEQFF. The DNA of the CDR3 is TGTGCCAGCAGCCATGAGCCGGGACTAGCGGGGGGGCCTGGCGAGCAGTTCTTC.